This T cell receptor (beta chain) was captured by sequencing in a study of post-analysis software for immune sequencing data. The wider study: Disease courses included relapsing-remitting, secondary progressive and progressive-relapsing multiple sclerosis. Study-wide findings and caveats: Comparison with controls showed significantly lower normalized Chao1 diversity in multiple sclerosis patients. Patients carried a handful of TRBV segments more frequently than controls did, and TRBV5-6, TRBV5-1 and TRBV20-1 were among them. Batch-mates among the samples co-clustered strongly by F measure.

Included in the TCR beta cDNA libraries were unique molecular identifiers. TCRdb reprocessed the PCR reads via MiXCR and lists one record per CDR3 protein. The repertoire includes about 820,000 distinct CDR3 sequences, approximately 50% of them detected once, and about 4.5% sits in the top ten. V was shortened by 0 bases and J by 0 bases, with 18 bases between the two germline ends. Germline assignment: CDR1 LNHNV and CDR2 YYDKDF (reference sequence). The CDR3 totals 18 residues. Notes on this clonotype: Its antigen remains unidentified.

The source of this sequence is a girl between 5 and 17 years old with multiple sclerosis. The chain links TRBV15 to TRBJ2-7, with D perhaps TRBD2 (6 bases). The material sequenced was blood. CDR3 DNA: TGTGCCACCAGCAGAGATCTCGGAGGGGCTCCTTTCTCCTACGAGCAGTACTTC. This sequence encodes CATSRDLGGAPFSYEQYF. The variable domain in full, completed from reference TRBV15 and TRBJ2-7, reads DAMVIQNPRYQVTQFGKPVTLSCSQTLNHNVMYWYQQKSSQAPKLLFHYYDKDFNNEADTPDNFQSRRPNTSFCFLDIRSPGLGDTAMYLCATSRDLGGAPFSYEQYFGPGTRLTVT.